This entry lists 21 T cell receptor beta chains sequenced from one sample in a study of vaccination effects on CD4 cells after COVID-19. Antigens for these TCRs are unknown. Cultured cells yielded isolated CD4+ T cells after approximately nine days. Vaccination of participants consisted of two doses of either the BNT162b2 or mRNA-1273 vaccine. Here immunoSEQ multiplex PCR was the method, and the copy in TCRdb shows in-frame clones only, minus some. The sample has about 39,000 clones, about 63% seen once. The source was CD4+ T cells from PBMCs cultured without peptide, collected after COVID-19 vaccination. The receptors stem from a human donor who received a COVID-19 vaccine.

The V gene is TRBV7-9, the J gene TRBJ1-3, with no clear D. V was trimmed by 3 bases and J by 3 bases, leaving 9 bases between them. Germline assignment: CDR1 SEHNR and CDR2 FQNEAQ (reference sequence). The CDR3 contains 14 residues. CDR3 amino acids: CASSFGRNGNTIYF. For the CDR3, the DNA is TGTGCCAGCAGCTTTGGACGGAATGGAAACACCATATATTTT.

The CDR3 region is CASSYGGISRQYF. The CDR3 nucleotides read TGTGCCAGCAGTTACGGGGGCATTAGTAGGCAGTATTTT. The chain employs TRBV6-5 and TRBJ2-3; D is possibly TRBD1 (6 bases). Trimming stripped 2 bases from V and 11 bases from J, with 14 bases between. Germline V gene lookup returns CDR1 MNHEY and CDR2 SVGAGI. CDR3 length: 13 residues.

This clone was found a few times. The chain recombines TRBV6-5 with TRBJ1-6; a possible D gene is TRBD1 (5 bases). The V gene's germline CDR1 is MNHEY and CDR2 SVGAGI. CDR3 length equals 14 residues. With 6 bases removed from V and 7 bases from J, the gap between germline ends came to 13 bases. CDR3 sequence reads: CASRNGQGNSPLHF. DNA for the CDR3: TGTGCCAGCAGGAATGGGCAGGGAAATTCACCCCTCCACTTT.

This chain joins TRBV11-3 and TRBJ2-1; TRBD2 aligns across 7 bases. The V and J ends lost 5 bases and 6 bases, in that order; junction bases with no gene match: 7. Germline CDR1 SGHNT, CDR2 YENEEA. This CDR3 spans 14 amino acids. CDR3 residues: CASSPNSGINEQFF. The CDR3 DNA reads TGTGCCAGCAGCCCCAACAGCGGGATCAATGAGCAGTTCTTC.

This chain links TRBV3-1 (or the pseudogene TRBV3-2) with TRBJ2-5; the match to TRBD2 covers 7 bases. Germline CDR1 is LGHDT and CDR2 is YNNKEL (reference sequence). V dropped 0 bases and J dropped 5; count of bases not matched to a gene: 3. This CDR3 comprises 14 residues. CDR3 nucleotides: TGTGCCAGCAGCCAAGACGGGGGGTGGGAGACCCAGTACTTC. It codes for CASSQDGGWETQYF.

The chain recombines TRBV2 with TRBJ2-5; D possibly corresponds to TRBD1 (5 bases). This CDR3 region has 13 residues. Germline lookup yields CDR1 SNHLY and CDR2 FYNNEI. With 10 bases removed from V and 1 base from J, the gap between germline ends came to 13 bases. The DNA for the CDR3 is TGTGCCACCCAGGGCAATGGCCAAGAGACCCAGTACTTC. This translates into CATQGNGQETQYF. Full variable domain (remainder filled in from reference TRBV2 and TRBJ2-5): EPEVTQTPSHQVTQMGQEVILRCVPISNHLYFYWYRQILGQKVEFLVSFYNNEISEKSEIFDDQFSVERPDGSNFTLKIRSTKLEDSAMYFCATQGNGQETQYFGPGTRLLVL.

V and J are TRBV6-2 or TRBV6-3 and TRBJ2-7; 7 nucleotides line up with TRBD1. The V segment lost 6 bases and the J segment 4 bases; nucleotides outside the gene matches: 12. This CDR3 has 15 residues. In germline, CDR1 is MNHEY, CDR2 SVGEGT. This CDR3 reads CASSPPGQTVYEQYF. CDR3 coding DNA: TGTGCCAGCAGCCCCCCGGGACAGACAGTATACGAGCAGTACTTC.

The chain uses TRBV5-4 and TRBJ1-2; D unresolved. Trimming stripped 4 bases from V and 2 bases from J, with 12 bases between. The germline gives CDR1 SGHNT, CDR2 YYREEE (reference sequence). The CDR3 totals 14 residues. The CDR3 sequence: CASSPRLGNYGYTF. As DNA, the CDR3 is TGTGCCAGCAGCCCCCGGTTGGGGAACTATGGCTACACCTTC.

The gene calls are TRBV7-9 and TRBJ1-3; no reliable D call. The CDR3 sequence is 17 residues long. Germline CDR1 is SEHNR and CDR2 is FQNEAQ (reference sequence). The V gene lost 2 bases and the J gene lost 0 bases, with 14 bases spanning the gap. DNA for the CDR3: TGTGCCAGCAGCTTATCACAGACCCTCTTCTCTGGAAACACCATATATTTT. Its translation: CASSLSQTLFSGNTIYF.

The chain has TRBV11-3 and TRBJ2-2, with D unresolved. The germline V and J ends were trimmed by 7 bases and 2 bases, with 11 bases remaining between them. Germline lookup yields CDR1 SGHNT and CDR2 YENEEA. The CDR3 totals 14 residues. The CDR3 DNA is TGTGCCAGCACGTTCACAGCCAACACCGGGGAGCTGTTTTTT. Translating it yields CASTFTANTGELFF. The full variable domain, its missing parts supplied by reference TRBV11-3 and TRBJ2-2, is EAGVVQSPRYKIIEKKQPVAFWCNPISGHNTLYWYLQNLGQGPELLIRYENEEAVDDSQLPKDRFSAERLKGVDSTLKIQPAELGDSAVYLCASTFTANTGELFFGEGSRLTVL.

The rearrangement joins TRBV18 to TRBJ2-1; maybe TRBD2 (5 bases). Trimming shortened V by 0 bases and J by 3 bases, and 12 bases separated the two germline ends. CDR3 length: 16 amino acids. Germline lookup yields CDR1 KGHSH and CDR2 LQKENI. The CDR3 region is CASSPPSLGYYNEQFF. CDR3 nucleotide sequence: TGTGCCAGCTCACCACCGTCACTAGGCTACTACAATGAGCAGTTCTTC.

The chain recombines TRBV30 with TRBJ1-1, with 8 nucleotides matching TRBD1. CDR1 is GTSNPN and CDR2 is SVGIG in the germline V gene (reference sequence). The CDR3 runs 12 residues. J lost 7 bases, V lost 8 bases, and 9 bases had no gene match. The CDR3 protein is CALDRGPHEAFF. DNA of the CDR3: TGTGCCCTCGACAGGGGACCGCATGAAGCTTTCTTT.

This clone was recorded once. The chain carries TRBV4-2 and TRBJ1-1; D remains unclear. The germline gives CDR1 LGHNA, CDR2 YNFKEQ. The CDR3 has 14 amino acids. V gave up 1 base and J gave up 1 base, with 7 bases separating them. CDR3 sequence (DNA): TGTGCCAGCAGCCAAGGGAACCCGAACACTGAAGCTTTCTTT. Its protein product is CASSQGNPNTEAFF.

The CDR3, as DNA: TGCAGCGTGGGGAAGGGCACAGCTAACTATGGCTACACCTTC. Its translation: CSVGKGTANYGYTF. The chain has TRBV29-1 and TRBJ1-2; D unresolved. The germline gives CDR1 SQVTM, CDR2 ANQGSEA. The CDR3 totals 14 residues. Trimming shortened V by 6 bases and J by 0 bases, and 14 bases separated the two germline ends.

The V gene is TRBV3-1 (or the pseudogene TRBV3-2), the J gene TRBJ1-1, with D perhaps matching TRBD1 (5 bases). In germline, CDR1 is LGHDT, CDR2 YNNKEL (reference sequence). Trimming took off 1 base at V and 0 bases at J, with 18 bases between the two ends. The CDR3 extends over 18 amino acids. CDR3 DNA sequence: TGTGCCAGCAGCCAAGGCATCCAGGGTACACTATTGAACACTGAAGCTTTCTTT. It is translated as CASSQGIQGTLLNTEAFF.

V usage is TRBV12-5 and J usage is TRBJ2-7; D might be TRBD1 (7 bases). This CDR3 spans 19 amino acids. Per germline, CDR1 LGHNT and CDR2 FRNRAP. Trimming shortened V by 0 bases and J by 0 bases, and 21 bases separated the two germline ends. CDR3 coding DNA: TGTGCTAGTGGTTTGGTACGGTGGAGGGGGCGCGAACACTCCTACGAGCAGTACTTC. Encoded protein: CASGLVRWRGREHSYEQYF.

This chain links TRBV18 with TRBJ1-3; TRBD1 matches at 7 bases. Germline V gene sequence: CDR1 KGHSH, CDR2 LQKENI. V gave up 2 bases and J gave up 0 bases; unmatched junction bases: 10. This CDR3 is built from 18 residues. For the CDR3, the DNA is TGTGCCAGCTCACCATCCCCAGGGGGGTCCTTCTCTGGAAACACCATATATTTT. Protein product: CASSPSPGGSFSGNTIYF.

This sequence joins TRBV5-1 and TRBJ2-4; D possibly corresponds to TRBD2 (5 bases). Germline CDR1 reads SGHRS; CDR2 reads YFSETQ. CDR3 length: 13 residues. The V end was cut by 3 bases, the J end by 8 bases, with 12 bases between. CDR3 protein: CASSSPGLDIQYF. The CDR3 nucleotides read TGCGCCAGCAGCTCCCCGGGGTTGGACATTCAGTACTTC.

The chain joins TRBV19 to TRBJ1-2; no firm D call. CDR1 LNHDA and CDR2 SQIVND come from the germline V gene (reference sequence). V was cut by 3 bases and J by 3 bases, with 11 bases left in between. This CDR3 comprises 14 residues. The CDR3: CASSILGWDYGYTF. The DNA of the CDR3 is TGTGCCAGTAGTATTCTGGGTTGGGACTATGGCTACACCTTC.

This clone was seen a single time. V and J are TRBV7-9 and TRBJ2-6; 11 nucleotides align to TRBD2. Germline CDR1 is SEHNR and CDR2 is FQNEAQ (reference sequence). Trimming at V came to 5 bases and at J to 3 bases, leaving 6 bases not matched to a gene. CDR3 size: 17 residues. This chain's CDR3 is CASSPGLAGGGANVLTF. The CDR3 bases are TGTGCCAGCAGCCCCGGGCTAGCGGGAGGTGGGGCCAACGTCCTGACTTTC.

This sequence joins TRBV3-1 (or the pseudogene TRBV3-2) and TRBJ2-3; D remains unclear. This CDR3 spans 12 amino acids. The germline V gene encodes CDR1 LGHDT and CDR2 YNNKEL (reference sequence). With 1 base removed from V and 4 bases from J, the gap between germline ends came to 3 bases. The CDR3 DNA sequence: TGTGCCAGCAGCCAAGTTCCAGATACGCAGTATTTT. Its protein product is CASSQVPDTQYF.